The next 10 T cell receptor beta chains were all read from a single sample in a study of CD8 T cells in Susac syndrome. An amount of RNA that ranged from roughly 0.45 to 1 ug was reverse transcribed with random hexamers. TCRdb redid the calling of the immunoSEQ multiplex PCR reads with MiXCR, one entry per CDR3 protein. The sample consists of 120,000 or so distinct CDR3 sequences, roughly 94% of them appearing once. Input material: CD4+ T cells from PBMCs. The receptors originated from a human donor with multiple sclerosis.

This sequence joins TRBV2 and TRBJ1-2; perhaps TRBD1 as D (5 bases). Trimming left V 8 bases short and J 4 bases short, with 20 bases between. CDR1 and CDR2 from the germline V gene are SNHLY and FYNNEI. The CDR3 has 15 amino acids. The CDR3 region has the DNA TGTGCCAGCGGACGACCCGGCGCTGGGGGCTATGGCTACACCTTC. It yields the protein CASGRPGAGGYGYTF.

A single count supports this clonotype. This chain joins TRBV30 and TRBJ1-3; D is undetermined. Germline lookup yields CDR1 GTSNPN and CDR2 SVGIG (reference sequence). V was shortened by 1 base and J by 3 bases, with 16 bases between the two germline ends. The CDR3 spans 16 residues. The CDR3 DNA is TGTGCCTGGAGTGGATCCACCCCGGCGGGTGGAAACACCATATATTTT. It yields the protein CAWSGSTPAGGNTIYF.

The chain uses TRBV12-3 or TRBV12-4 and TRBJ2-1, with 9 bases fitting TRBD2. J was trimmed by 8 bases and V by 4 bases; bases with no gene match: 9. The CDR3 covers 15 residues. Here the CDR3 reads CASSWVAGVGDEQFF. DNA for the CDR3: TGTGCCAGCAGTTGGGTAGCGGGAGTAGGGGATGAGCAGTTCTTC.

The CDR3 DNA sequence: TGTGCCAGCAGTTTAAAAGGGGATAGTGGCTACACCTTC. Translated: CASSLKGDSGYTF. The rearrangement links TRBV12-3 or TRBV12-4 to TRBJ1-2; TRBD1 is a possible D gene (5 bases). Deletions cut 2 bases from V and 7 bases from J, with 11 bases between. This CDR3 is 13 amino acids long.

The genes are TRBV6-5 and TRBJ2-2; 9 bases align to TRBD2. The CDR3 length is 17 residues. CDR1 is MNHEY and CDR2 is SVGAGI in the germline V gene. Unmatched junction bases numbered 8, after V lost 0 bases and J lost 6 bases. The CDR3 DNA reads TGTGCCAGCAGTTACTCGAAGGGCGGGGGGGACTCCGGGGAGCTGTTTTTT. It specifies CASSYSKGGGDSGELFF.

The chain links TRBV6-1 to TRBJ1-1, with D perhaps TRBD1 (5 bases). Trimming left V 3 bases short and J 7 bases short, with 12 bases between. This CDR3 is built from 13 residues. The germline CDR1 and CDR2 sequences are MNHNS and SASEGT. The CDR3 DNA follows: TGTGCCAGCAGTGATCCGGGACGGATTGAAGCTTTCTTT. It translates to CASSDPGRIEAFF.

The chain uses TRBV5-1 and TRBJ2-1; TRBD2 matches 9 bases. Germline V gene lookup returns CDR1 SGHRS and CDR2 YFSETQ. J lost 2 bases, V lost 4 bases, and 4 bases had no gene match. CDR3 size: 15 residues. CDR3 loop: CASSAGGGPYNEQFF. The CDR3, as DNA: TGCGCCAGCAGCGCGGGGGGGGGCCCCTACAATGAGCAGTTCTTC.

This clonotype was recorded only once. V gene TRBV3-1 combines with J gene TRBJ2-2; either TRBD1 or TRBD2 may supply D (5 bases each). From germline, CDR1 is LGHDT and CDR2 YNNKEL (reference sequence). With 4 bases removed from V and 6 bases from J, the gap between germline ends came to 12 bases. The CDR3 is 14 amino acids. In DNA form, the CDR3 reads TGTGCCAGCAGCCCGTCCTCGGGGCCCGGGGAGCTGTTTTTT. Translating gives CASSPSSGPGELFF.

The gene calls are TRBV7-2 and TRBJ2-5, with D unclear. The CDR3 spans 15 residues. Per germline, CDR1 SGHTA and CDR2 FQGNSA. V lost 1 base and J lost 4, with 13 bases in between. The CDR3 nucleotides read TGTGCCAGCAGCTTAGTCGTTCCAAGGGTAGAGACCCAGTACTTC. This encodes CASSLVVPRVETQYF.

This CDR3 reads CASSLGQARETQYF. The CDR3 DNA reads as TGTGCCAGCAGCCTTGGACAGGCTCGGGAGACCCAGTACTTC. The chain joins TRBV5-4 to TRBJ2-5; 7 nucleotides match TRBD1. This CDR3 contains 14 residues. The ends lost 4 bases at V and 5 bases at J; junction bases unmatched: 8. Germline-derived CDR1 and CDR2 are SGHNT and YYREEE (reference sequence).